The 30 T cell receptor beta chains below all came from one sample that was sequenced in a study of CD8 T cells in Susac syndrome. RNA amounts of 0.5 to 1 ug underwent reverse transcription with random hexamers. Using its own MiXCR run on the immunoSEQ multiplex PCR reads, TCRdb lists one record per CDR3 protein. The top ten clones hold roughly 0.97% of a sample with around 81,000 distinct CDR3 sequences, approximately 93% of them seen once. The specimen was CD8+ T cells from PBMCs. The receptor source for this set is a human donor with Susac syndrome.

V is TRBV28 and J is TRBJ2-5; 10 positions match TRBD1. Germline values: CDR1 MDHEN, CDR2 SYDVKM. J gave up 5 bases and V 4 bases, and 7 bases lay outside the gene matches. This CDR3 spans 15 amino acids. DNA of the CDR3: TGTGCCAGCAGTTGGGGGACAGGGGAGAGGGAGACCCAGTACTTC. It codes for CASSWGTGERETQYF.

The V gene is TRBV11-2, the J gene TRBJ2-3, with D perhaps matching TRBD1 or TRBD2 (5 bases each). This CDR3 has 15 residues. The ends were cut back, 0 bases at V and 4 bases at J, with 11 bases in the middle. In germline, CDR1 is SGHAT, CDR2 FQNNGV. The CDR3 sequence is CASSLDGTEADTQYF. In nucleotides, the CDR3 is TGTGCCAGCAGCTTAGATGGGACGGAGGCAGATACGCAGTATTTT.

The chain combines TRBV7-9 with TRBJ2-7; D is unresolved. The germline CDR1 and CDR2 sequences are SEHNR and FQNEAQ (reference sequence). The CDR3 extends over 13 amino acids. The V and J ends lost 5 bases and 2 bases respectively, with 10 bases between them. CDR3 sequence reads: CASSIPSPYEQYF. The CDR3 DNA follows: TGTGCCAGCAGCATACCATCTCCCTACGAGCAGTACTTC.

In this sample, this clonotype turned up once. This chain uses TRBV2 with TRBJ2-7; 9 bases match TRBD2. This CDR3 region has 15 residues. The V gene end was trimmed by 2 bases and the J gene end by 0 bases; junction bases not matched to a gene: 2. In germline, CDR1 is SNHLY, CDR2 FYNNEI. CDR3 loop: CASSEISGSSYEQYF. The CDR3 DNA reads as TGTGCCAGCAGTGAAATTAGCGGGAGCTCCTACGAGCAGTACTTC.

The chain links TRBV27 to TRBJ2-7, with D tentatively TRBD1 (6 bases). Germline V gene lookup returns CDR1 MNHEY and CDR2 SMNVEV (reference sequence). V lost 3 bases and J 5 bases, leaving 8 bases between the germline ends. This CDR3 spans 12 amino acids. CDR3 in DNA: TGTGCCAGCAGTTTGGACAGAAACGAGCAGTACTTC. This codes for CASSLDRNEQYF.

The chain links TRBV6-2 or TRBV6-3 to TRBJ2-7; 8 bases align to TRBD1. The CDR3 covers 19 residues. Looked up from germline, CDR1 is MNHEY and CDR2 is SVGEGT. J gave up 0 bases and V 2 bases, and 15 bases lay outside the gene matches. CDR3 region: CASSYGAGTGAGGSYEQYF. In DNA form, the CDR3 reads TGTGCCAGCAGTTACGGGGCAGGGACAGGCGCCGGGGGCTCCTACGAGCAGTACTTC.

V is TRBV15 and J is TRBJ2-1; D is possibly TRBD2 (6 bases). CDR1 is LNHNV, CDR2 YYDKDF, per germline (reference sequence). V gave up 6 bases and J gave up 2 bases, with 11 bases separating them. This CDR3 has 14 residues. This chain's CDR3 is CATSGREAYNEQFF. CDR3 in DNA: TGTGCCACCAGTGGCAGGGAGGCCTACAATGAGCAGTTCTTC.

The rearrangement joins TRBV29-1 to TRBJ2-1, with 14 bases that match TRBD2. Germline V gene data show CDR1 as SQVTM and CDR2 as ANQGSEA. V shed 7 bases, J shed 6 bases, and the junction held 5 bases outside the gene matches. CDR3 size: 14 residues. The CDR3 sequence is CSARLAGGPNEQFF. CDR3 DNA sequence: TGCAGCGCAAGACTAGCGGGAGGGCCCAATGAGCAGTTCTTC.

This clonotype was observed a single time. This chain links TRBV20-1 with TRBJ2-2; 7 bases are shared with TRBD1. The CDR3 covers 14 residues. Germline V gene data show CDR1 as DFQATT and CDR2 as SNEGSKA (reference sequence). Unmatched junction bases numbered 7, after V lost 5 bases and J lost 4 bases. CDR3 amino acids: CSAFGTDTTGELFF. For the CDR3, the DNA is TGCAGTGCTTTCGGGACAGATACCACCGGGGAGCTGTTTTTT.

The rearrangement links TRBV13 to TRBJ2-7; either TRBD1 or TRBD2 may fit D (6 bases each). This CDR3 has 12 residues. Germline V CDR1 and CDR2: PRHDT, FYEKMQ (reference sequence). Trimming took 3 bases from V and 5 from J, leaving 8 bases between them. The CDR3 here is CASSFGGDEQYF. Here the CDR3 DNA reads TGTGCCAGCAGCTTCGGGGGCGACGAGCAGTACTTC.

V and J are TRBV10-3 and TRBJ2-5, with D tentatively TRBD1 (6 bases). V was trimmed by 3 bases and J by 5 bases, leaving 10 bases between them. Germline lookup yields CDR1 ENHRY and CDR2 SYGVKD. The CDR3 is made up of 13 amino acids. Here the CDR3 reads CAISDRGRETQYF. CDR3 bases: TGTGCCATCAGTGACAGGGGAAGGGAGACCCAGTACTTC.

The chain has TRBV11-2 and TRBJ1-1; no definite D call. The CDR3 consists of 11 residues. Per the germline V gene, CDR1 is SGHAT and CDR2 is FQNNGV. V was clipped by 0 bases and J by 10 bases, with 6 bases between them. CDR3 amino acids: CASSLDKAAFF. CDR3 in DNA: TGTGCCAGCAGCTTAGATAAGGCAGCTTTCTTT.

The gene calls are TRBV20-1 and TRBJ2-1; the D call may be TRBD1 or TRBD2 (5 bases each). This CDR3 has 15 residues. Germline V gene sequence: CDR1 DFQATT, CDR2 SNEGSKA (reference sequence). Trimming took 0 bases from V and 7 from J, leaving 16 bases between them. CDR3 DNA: TGCAGTGCTAGAGATCTAGGGACCGGGAAAAATGAGCAGTTCTTC. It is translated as CSARDLGTGKNEQFF.

The CDR3 spells CSTETNTGELFF. The CDR3, as DNA: TGCAGCACGGAGACGAACACCGGGGAGCTGTTTTTT. The V call is TRBV29-1, the J call TRBJ2-2; no definite D call. CDR3 size: 12 residues. The V end was cut by 8 bases, the J end by 0 bases, with 7 bases between. The V gene's germline CDR1 is SQVTM and CDR2 ANQGSEA.

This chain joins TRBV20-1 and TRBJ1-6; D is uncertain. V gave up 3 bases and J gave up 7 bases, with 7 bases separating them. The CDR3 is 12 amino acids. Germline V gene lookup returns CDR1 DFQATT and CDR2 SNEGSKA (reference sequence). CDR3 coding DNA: TGCAGTGCTAGGCCCCAGAATTCACCCCTCCACTTT. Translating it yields CSARPQNSPLHF.

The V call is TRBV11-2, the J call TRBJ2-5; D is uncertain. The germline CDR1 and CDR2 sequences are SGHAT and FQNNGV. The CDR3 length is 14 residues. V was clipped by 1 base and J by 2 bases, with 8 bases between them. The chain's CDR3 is CASSLGFRQETQYF. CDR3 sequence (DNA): TGTGCCAGCAGCTTAGGGTTTCGGCAAGAGACCCAGTACTTC.

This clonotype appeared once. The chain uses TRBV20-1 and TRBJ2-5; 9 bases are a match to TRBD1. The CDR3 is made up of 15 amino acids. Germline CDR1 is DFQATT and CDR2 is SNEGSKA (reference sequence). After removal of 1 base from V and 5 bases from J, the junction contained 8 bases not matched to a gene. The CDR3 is CSARGDREAWETQYF. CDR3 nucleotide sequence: TGCAGTGCTAGAGGGGACAGGGAAGCATGGGAGACCCAGTACTTC.

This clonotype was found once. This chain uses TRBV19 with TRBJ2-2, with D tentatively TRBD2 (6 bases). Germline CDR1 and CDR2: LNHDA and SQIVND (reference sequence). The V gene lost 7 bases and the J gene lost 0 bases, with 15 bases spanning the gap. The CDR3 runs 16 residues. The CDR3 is CASKREWGANTGELFF. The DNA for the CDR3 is TGTGCCAGTAAACGTGAGTGGGGGGCGAACACCGGGGAGCTGTTTTTT.

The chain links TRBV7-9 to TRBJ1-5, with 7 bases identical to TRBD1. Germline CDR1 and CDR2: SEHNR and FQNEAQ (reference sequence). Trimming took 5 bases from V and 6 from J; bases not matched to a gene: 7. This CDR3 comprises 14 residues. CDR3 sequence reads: CASSLGQASQPQHF. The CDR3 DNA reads TGTGCCAGCAGCCTCGGACAGGCGAGTCAGCCCCAGCATTTT.

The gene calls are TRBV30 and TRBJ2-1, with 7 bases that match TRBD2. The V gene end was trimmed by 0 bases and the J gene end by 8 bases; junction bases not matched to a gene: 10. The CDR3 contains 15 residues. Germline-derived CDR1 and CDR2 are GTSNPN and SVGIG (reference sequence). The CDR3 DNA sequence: TGTGCCTGGAGTGTACCGGGACTACCTTTAGATGAGCAGTTCTTC. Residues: CAWSVPGLPLDEQFF.

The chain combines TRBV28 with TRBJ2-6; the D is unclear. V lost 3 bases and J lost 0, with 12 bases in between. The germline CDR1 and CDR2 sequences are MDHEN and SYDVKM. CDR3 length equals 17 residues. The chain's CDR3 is CASSLRLSLSGANVLTF. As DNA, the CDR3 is TGTGCCAGCAGTTTGAGACTCTCCCTCTCTGGGGCCAACGTCCTGACTTTC.

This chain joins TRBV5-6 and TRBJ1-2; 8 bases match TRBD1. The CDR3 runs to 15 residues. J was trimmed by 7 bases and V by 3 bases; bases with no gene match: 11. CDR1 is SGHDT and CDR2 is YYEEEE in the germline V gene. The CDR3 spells CASSSGQDVFVGYTF. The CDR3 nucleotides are TGTGCCAGCAGCTCGGGACAGGATGTTTTCGTTGGCTACACCTTC.

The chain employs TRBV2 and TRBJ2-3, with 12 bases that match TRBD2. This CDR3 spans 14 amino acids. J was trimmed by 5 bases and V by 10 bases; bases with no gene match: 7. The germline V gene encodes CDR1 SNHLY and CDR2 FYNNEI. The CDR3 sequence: CAIPPSGGGDTQYF. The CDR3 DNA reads TGTGCCATACCCCCTAGCGGGGGGGGAGATACGCAGTATTTT.

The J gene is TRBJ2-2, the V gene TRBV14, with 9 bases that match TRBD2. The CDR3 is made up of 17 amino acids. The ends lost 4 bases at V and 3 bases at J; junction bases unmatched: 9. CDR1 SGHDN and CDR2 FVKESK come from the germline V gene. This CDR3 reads CASSPTSGGPHTGELFF. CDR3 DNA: TGTGCCAGCAGCCCTACAAGCGGGGGGCCCCACACCGGGGAGCTGTTTTTT.

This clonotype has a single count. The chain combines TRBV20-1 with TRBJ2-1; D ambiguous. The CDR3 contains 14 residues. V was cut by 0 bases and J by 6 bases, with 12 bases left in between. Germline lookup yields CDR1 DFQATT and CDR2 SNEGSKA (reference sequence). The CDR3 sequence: CSARDRTDFNEQFF. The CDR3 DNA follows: TGCAGTGCTAGAGATCGCACTGATTTCAATGAGCAGTTCTTC.

CDR3 nucleotide sequence: TGTGCCAGCGGCCCCGGACTAGCGGGGCGAATCCTGTTTTTT. This encodes CASGPGLAGRILFF. This sequence joins TRBV12-3 or TRBV12-4 and TRBJ2-2, with 12 nucleotides matching TRBD2. The V and J ends lost 8 bases and 14 bases, in that order; junction bases with no gene match: 12. This CDR3 has 14 residues.

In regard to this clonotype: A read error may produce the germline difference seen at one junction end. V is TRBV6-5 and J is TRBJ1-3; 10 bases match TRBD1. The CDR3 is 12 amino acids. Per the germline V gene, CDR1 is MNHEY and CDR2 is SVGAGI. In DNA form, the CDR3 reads TGTGCCAGCAGTCCCGGGACAGGGGCGAGACATTTT. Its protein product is CASSPGTGARHF.

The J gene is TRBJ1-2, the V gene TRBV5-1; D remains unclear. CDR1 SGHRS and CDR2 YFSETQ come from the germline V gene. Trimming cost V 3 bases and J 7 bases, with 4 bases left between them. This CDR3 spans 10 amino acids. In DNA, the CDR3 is TGCGCCAGCAGCTCCGGTGGCTACACCTTC. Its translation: CASSSGGYTF.

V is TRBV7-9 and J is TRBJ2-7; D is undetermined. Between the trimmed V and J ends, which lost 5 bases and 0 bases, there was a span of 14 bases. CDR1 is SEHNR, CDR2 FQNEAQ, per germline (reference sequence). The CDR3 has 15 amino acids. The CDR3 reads CASSLTGTYSYEQYF. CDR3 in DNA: TGTGCCAGCAGCCTAACCGGCACATACTCCTACGAGCAGTACTTC.

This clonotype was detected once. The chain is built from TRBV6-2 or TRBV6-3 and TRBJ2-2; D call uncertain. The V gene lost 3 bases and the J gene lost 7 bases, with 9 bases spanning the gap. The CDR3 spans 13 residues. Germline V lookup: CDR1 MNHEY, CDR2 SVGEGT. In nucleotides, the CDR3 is TGTGCCAGCAGTTATGGCAGTGGCGGGGAGCTGTTTTTT. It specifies CASSYGSGGELFF.